Listed below are T cell receptor beta chains from one sample, sequenced in a study of T-cell reconstitution after alpha-beta-depleted transplantation in children. TCRdb re-analysed the PCR reads in MiXCR, keeping a single row per CDR3 protein. Seen here are approximately 240,000 distinct CDR3 sequences, about 9.2% observed once, and the top ten hold approximately 6.6%. Sequencing used PBMCs from the stem cell graft donor, obtained from the stem cell graft. These receptors all come from a human donor who donated a stem cell graft to a child with acute lymphoblastic leukemia. Each CDR3 is given with its conserved first and last residue. The order of the fields is V gene, J gene, D gene, clone size, CDR3 length, CDR3 DNA, CDR3 protein. A D gene is named only where the DNA matches it firmly. The size entry is marked missing in some rows and otherwise reads once, few, many or a size class.

v_call: TRBV11-1
j_call: TRBJ1-1
d_call: .
clone_size: few
cdr3_length: 18
cdr3_nt: TGTGCCAGCAGCTTAGCGTTTTCACGGGGGAAGTTGAACACTGAAGCTTTCTTT
cdr3_aa: CASSLAFSRGKLNTEAFF

v_call: TRBV18
j_call: TRBJ2-6
d_call: .
clone_size: few
cdr3_length: 16
cdr3_nt: TGTGCCAGCTCAGCGGTGGGAACATCTGGGGCCAACGTCCTGACTTTC
cdr3_aa: CASSAVGTSGANVLTF

v_call: TRBV5-4
j_call: TRBJ2-3
d_call: TRBD2
clone_size: many
cdr3_length: 14
cdr3_nt: TGTGCCAGCAGGGTTAGCGGGCGCACAGATACGCAGTATTTT
cdr3_aa: CASRVSGRTDTQYF

v_call: TRBV2
j_call: TRBJ1-5
d_call: .
clone_size: .
cdr3_length: 17
cdr3_nt: TGTGCCAGCAGTGACCAGTGGCAGGCAAATAGCAATCAGCCCCAGCATTTT
cdr3_aa: CASSDQWQANSNQPQHF

v_call: TRBV7-9
j_call: TRBJ1-1
d_call: TRBD1
clone_size: .
cdr3_length: 14
cdr3_nt: TGTGCCAGCAGCAGGACAGGGGGTAACACTGAAGCTTTCTTT
cdr3_aa: CASSRTGGNTEAFF

v_call: TRBV7-8
j_call: TRBJ2-1
d_call: .
clone_size: many
cdr3_length: 13
cdr3_nt: TGTGCCAGCAGCTTCCGTTCCTACAATGAGCAGTTCTTC
cdr3_aa: CASSFRSYNEQFF

v_call: TRBV11-2
j_call: TRBJ2-3
d_call: TRBD2
clone_size: once
cdr3_length: 16
cdr3_nt: TGTGCCAGCAGCTTGCGTAGCGGGGTGAGCACAGATACGCAGTATTTT
cdr3_aa: CASSLRSGVSTDTQYF

v_call: TRBV6-5
j_call: TRBJ1-2
d_call: TRBD1
clone_size: many
cdr3_length: 15
cdr3_nt: TGTGCCAGCAGTTACTCATTCGACAGGGACTATGGCTACACCTTC
cdr3_aa: CASSYSFDRDYGYTF

v_call: TRBV12-5
j_call: TRBJ2-7
d_call: TRBD1
clone_size: many
cdr3_length: 15
cdr3_nt: TGTGCTAGTGGACTGGGGACAGGACCATTCTACGAGCAGTACTTC
cdr3_aa: CASGLGTGPFYEQYF

v_call: TRBV4-1
j_call: TRBJ2-3
d_call: TRBD2
clone_size: few
cdr3_length: 19
cdr3_nt: TGCGCCAGCAGCCAGAGACACCCCGGGACTAGCGGGGGGGCAGATACGCAGTATTTT
cdr3_aa: CASSQRHPGTSGGADTQYF

v_call: TRBV11-2
j_call: TRBJ2-5
d_call: .
clone_size: many
cdr3_length: 14
cdr3_nt: TGTGCCAGCAGCTTAGACAGGGCCCAAGAGACCCAGTACTTC
cdr3_aa: CASSLDRAQETQYF

v_call: TRBV30
j_call: TRBJ2-3
d_call: .
clone_size: few
cdr3_length: 14
cdr3_nt: TGTGCCTGGAGTTCCCCTGGGAGCACAGATACGCAGTATTTT
cdr3_aa: CAWSSPGSTDTQYF

v_call: TRBV6-1
j_call: TRBJ1-3
d_call: .
clone_size: many
cdr3_length: 16
cdr3_nt: TGTGCCAGCAGCCGCACACAGGGCACCTCTGGAAACACCATATATTTT
cdr3_aa: CASSRTQGTSGNTIYF

v_call: TRBV14
j_call: TRBJ2-7
d_call: .
clone_size: many
cdr3_length: 11
cdr3_nt: TGTGCCAGCAGCTTGGACGACGAGCAGTACTTC
cdr3_aa: CASSLDDEQYF

v_call: TRBV20-1
j_call: TRBJ2-3
d_call: .
clone_size: few
cdr3_length: 14
cdr3_nt: TGCAGTGCTGCGGCGACTATCCCGGAAATTCAGGTCCGTTTT
cdr3_aa: CSAAATIPEIQVRF

v_call: TRBV11-1
j_call: TRBJ1-3
d_call: .
clone_size: .
cdr3_length: 18
cdr3_nt: TGTGCCAGCAGTCAGTCGCGGCTCGGGTCCAGCTCTGGAAACACCATATATTTT
cdr3_aa: CASSQSRLGSSSGNTIYF

v_call: TRBV5-1
j_call: TRBJ2-1
d_call: TRBD2
clone_size: few
cdr3_length: 16
cdr3_nt: TGCGCCAGCAGCTATTTCGCTAGCGGCGAATCACGGGAGCAGTTCTTC
cdr3_aa: CASSYFASGESREQFF

v_call: TRBV12-3/TRBV12-4
j_call: TRBJ1-5
d_call: .
clone_size: few
cdr3_length: 15
cdr3_nt: TGTGCCAGCAGTTTAGGGACGGGGGGATTCCAGCCCCAGCATTTT
cdr3_aa: CASSLGTGGFQPQHF

v_call: TRBV4-1
j_call: TRBJ1-2
d_call: .
clone_size: .
cdr3_length: 16
cdr3_nt: TGCGCCAGCAGCCAAGTCCGCGGGAGCCCCCTCGGTGGCTACACCTTC
cdr3_aa: CASSQVRGSPLGGYTF

v_call: TRBV4-2
j_call: TRBJ2-3
d_call: .
clone_size: few
cdr3_length: 14
cdr3_nt: TGTGCCAGCAGCCTCTTGGCGGGGGCGGATACGCAGTATTTT
cdr3_aa: CASSLLAGADTQYF

v_call: TRBV6-5
j_call: TRBJ1-5
d_call: .
clone_size: .
cdr3_length: 19
cdr3_nt: TGTGCCAGCAGTTCTGGGCGACAGACACACTTACCTAGCAATCAGCCCCAGCATTTT
cdr3_aa: CASSSGRQTHLPSNQPQHF

v_call: TRBV7-9
j_call: TRBJ2-7
d_call: TRBD2
clone_size: medium-sized
cdr3_length: 13
cdr3_nt: TGTGCCAGCGGTATCGGGGGGGCAGGCGAGCAGTACTTC
cdr3_aa: CASGIGGAGEQYF

v_call: TRBV6-5
j_call: TRBJ2-3
d_call: .
clone_size: many
cdr3_length: 17
cdr3_nt: TGTGCCAGCAGTTACAAGGCCGGGCTAGCGAGCACAGATACGCAGTATTTT
cdr3_aa: CASSYKAGLASTDTQYF

v_call: TRBV29-1
j_call: TRBJ2-5
d_call: TRBD1
clone_size: many
cdr3_length: 13
cdr3_nt: TGCAGCGTCGGACAGGGCCCACAAGAGACCCAGTACTTC
cdr3_aa: CSVGQGPQETQYF

v_call: TRBV12-3/TRBV12-4
j_call: TRBJ1-2
d_call: .
clone_size: many
cdr3_length: 18
cdr3_nt: TGTGCCAGCAGTTTATTGTTGGGCAGTGTAGCGACTAACTATGGCTACACCTTC
cdr3_aa: CASSLLLGSVATNYGYTF

v_call: TRBV20-1
j_call: TRBJ1-2
d_call: .
clone_size: .
cdr3_length: 16
cdr3_nt: TGCAGTGCTAGAGATGGGGCAGGGCCCATCTGGTTGGGCTACACCTTC
cdr3_aa: CSARDGAGPIWLGYTF

v_call: TRBV7-9
j_call: TRBJ2-3
d_call: .
clone_size: few
cdr3_length: 12
cdr3_nt: TGTGCCAGCAGCTTAGAGGGAGATACGCAGTATTTT
cdr3_aa: CASSLEGDTQYF

v_call: TRBV20-1
j_call: TRBJ1-2
d_call: TRBD1
clone_size: few
cdr3_length: 12
cdr3_nt: TGCAGTGCGCCGACAGGGGTCTATGGCTACACCTTC
cdr3_aa: CSAPTGVYGYTF

v_call: TRBV3-1
j_call: TRBJ1-1
d_call: .
clone_size: once
cdr3_length: 19
cdr3_nt: TGTGCCTGCAGCCAAGCGGGGGGCACGTTTCCGGTCATGAACACTGAAGCTTTCTTT
cdr3_aa: CACSQAGGTFPVMNTEAFF

v_call: TRBV20-1
j_call: TRBJ2-1
d_call: TRBD2
clone_size: few
cdr3_length: 18
cdr3_nt: TGCAGTGCTAGAATGTCTTTCTTTGGGGGGGTCTCCTACAATGAGCAGTTCTTC
cdr3_aa: CSARMSFFGGVSYNEQFF

v_call: TRBV12-3/TRBV12-4
j_call: TRBJ2-2
d_call: .
clone_size: .
cdr3_length: 14
cdr3_nt: TGTGCCAGCAGTTTAGAAACGAACACCGGGGAGCTGTTTTTT
cdr3_aa: CASSLETNTGELFF

v_call: TRBV4-1
j_call: TRBJ2-1
d_call: .
clone_size: many
cdr3_length: 11
cdr3_nt: TGCGCCAGCAGCAACTACAATGAGCAGTTCTTC
cdr3_aa: CASSNYNEQFF

v_call: TRBV19
j_call: TRBJ2-1
d_call: TRBD2
clone_size: few
cdr3_length: 13
cdr3_nt: TGTGCCGGCGAGTCGACTAGCTCCAATGAGCAGTTCTTC
cdr3_aa: CAGESTSSNEQFF

v_call: TRBV6-1
j_call: TRBJ2-7
d_call: .
clone_size: .
cdr3_length: 11
cdr3_nt: TGTGCCAGCAGTGAAGTCCAGAGGGAGTACTTC
cdr3_aa: CASSEVQREYF

v_call: TRBV7-6
j_call: TRBJ2-6
d_call: .
clone_size: few
cdr3_length: 15
cdr3_nt: TGTGCCAGCAGCTTGTGGGCTCCCGGGGCCAACGTCCTGACTTTC
cdr3_aa: CASSLWAPGANVLTF